The 32 T cell receptor beta chains below come from one sample, sequenced in a study of blood T cell repertoires in COVID-19. Clones were read by immunoSEQ multiplex PCR, and TCRdb kept only the in-frame ones, dropping some. The sample consists of some 37,000 clones, over 75% of them appearing once. The sequenced material came from peripheral blood. The origin of the receptors is an elderly man with active or convalescent COVID-19.

The rearrangement links TRBV6-5 to TRBJ1-1; TRBD1 aligns across 7 bases. The CDR3 consists of 15 residues. The ends lost 6 bases at V and 3 bases at J; junction bases unmatched: 10. In germline, CDR1 is MNHEY, CDR2 SVGAGI. DNA of the CDR3: TGTGCCAGCAGCCCGGAGAGGGGGCTCGACACTGAAGCTTTCTTT. Its translation is CASSPERGLDTEAFF.

V gene TRBV19 combines with J gene TRBJ2-2; possibly TRBD1 for D (6 bases). Looked up from germline, CDR1 is LNHDA and CDR2 is SQIVND (reference sequence). Trimming took 10 bases from V and 4 from J, leaving 19 bases between them. CDR3 size: 15 residues. CDR3 coding DNA: TGTGCCACCCTGCGGGCCAGGGGAGTCACCGGGGAGCTGTTTTTT. It encodes CATLRARGVTGELFF.

The sample holds a few counts of this clone. The same CDR3 is also encoded by other DNA sequences in this sample. The V and J genes are TRBV5-6 and TRBJ1-4; 8 bases align to TRBD1. Looked up from germline, CDR1 is SGHDT and CDR2 is YYEEEE. The V segment lost 4 bases and the J segment 6 bases; nucleotides outside the gene matches: 8. The CDR3 has 15 amino acids. CDR3 in amino acids: CASSLGWTGHEKLFF. In DNA form, the CDR3 reads TGTGCCAGCAGCCTCGGCTGGACAGGGCATGAAAAACTGTTTTTT.

The table lists this clone with a few counts. The gene calls are TRBV7-2 and TRBJ2-1; possible D gene TRBD2, 6 bases. There are 13 residues in the CDR3. Per the germline V gene, CDR1 is SGHTA and CDR2 is FQGNSA. The V gene lost 7 bases and the J gene lost 7 bases, with 14 bases spanning the gap. Written as DNA, the CDR3 is TGTGCCAGCATCCCGACTAGTAGGAATGAGCAGTTCTTC. It codes for CASIPTSRNEQFF. Combining the CDR3 with reference TRBV7-2 and TRBJ2-1 gives the whole variable domain GAGVSQSPSNKVTEKGKDVELRCDPISGHTALYWYRQSLGQGLEFLIYFQGNSAPDKSGLPSDRFSAERTGGSVSTLTIQRTQQEDSAVYLCASIPTSRNEQFFGPGTRLTVL.

The chain joins TRBV24-1 to TRBJ2-3; 8 bases match TRBD2. This CDR3 has 15 amino acids. V shed 9 bases, J shed 1 base, and the junction held 8 bases outside the gene matches. Germline CDR1 reads KGHDR; CDR2 reads SFDVKD. CDR3 sequence (DNA): TGTGCCACCGGGGGTACGGGGGGGGGCACAGATACGCAGTATTTT. It encodes CATGGTGGGTDTQYF.

The J gene is TRBJ1-1, the V gene TRBV12-3 or TRBV12-4; 7 bases line up with TRBD1. Trimming cost V 4 bases and J 11 bases; bases outside gene matches: 7. The CDR3 is made up of 12 amino acids. CDR3 bases: TGTGCCAGCAGTTCAGACAGGGCGGGGGCTTTCTTT. Its protein is CASSSDRAGAFF.

The chain carries TRBV2 and TRBJ2-2; D ambiguous. Trimming removed 8 bases at V and 6 bases at J, with 25 bases between. Germline V gene lookup returns CDR1 SNHLY and CDR2 FYNNEI. The CDR3 loop spans 17 amino acids. This CDR3 reads CASGYVKDPIGAGELFF. The CDR3 DNA reads as TGTGCCAGCGGCTACGTTAAAGACCCCATAGGAGCCGGGGAGCTGTTTTTT.

This clone was seen only once. This chain joins TRBV9 and TRBJ1-2, with D possibly matching TRBD1 (5 bases). The CDR3 has 16 residues. Germline CDR1 reads SGDLS; CDR2 reads YYNGEE. V was clipped by 0 bases and J by 8 bases, with 20 bases between them. The CDR3 DNA reads as TGTGCCAGCAGCGTAGGGGTTAAAGTTCAGGGCGAAGGCTACACCTTC. Translation: CASSVGVKVQGEGYTF.

This chain connects TRBV15 to TRBJ2-7; the match to TRBD1 covers 8 bases. Unmatched junction bases numbered 6, after V lost 0 bases and J lost 2 bases. Per the germline V gene, CDR1 is LNHNV and CDR2 is YYDKDF (reference sequence). The CDR3 consists of 16 residues. DNA of the CDR3: TGTGCCACCAGCAGAGATGGACAGGGAGGTACCTACGAGCAGTACTTC. The encoded protein is CATSRDGQGGTYEQYF.

The V and J genes are TRBV6-4 and TRBJ1-1, with D maybe TRBD1 (6 bases). Per germline, CDR1 MRHNA and CDR2 SNTAGT. The V and J ends lost 6 bases and 11 bases respectively, with 16 bases between them. CDR3 length equals 12 residues. The CDR3 sequence: CASRGTRGIAFF. The CDR3, as DNA: TGTGCCAGCAGGGGGACGAGGGGGATCGCTTTCTTT.

The genes are TRBV4-3 and TRBJ2-2; D might be TRBD1 (5 bases). This CDR3 region has 15 residues. Germline lookup yields CDR1 LGHNA and CDR2 YSLEER. The V and J ends lost 4 bases and 3 bases respectively, with 12 bases between them. CDR3 in amino acids: CASSRKGWDTGELFF. CDR3 nucleotide sequence: TGCGCCAGCAGCCGCAAGGGGTGGGACACCGGGGAGCTGTTTTTT.

This chain connects TRBV19 to TRBJ2-3; D perhaps matches TRBD2 (5 bases). Germline V lookup: CDR1 LNHDA, CDR2 SQIVND (reference sequence). This CDR3 region has 16 residues. With 2 bases removed from V and 5 bases from J, the gap between germline ends came to 17 bases. CDR3 coding DNA: TGTGCCAGTAGTATATCCGGCAACCCGGGGATAGATACGCAGTATTTT. Protein product: CASSISGNPGIDTQYF.

This rearrangement joins TRBV5-1 to TRBJ2-7; D is perhaps TRBD2 (6 bases). V lost 5 bases and J lost 1, with 16 bases in between. This CDR3 comprises 15 residues. From germline, CDR1 is SGHRS and CDR2 YFSETQ. The CDR3 sequence: CASRGRSGGSYEQYF. In DNA, the CDR3 is TGCGCCAGCAGGGGTCGGAGCGGAGGGTCCTACGAGCAGTACTTC.

The V gene is TRBV6-5, the J gene TRBJ1-5, with D tentatively TRBD1 (6 bases). From germline, CDR1 is MNHEY and CDR2 SVGAGI. The CDR3 runs 15 residues. Between the trimmed V and J ends, which lost 6 bases and 2 bases, there was a span of 14 bases. The CDR3 here is CASSPTGSGNQPQHF. The CDR3 DNA follows: TGTGCCAGCAGCCCCACAGGGTCGGGCAATCAGCCCCAGCATTTT.

The chain links TRBV19 to TRBJ2-7; weak D call: TRBD2 (6 bases). V was cut by 3 bases and J by 0 bases, with 18 bases left in between. Germline values: CDR1 LNHDA, CDR2 SQIVND (reference sequence). CDR3 size: 17 residues. CDR3 loop: CASSMVGTGSLSYEQYF. In DNA form, the CDR3 reads TGTGCCAGTAGTATGGTTGGGACCGGGAGTCTCTCCTACGAGCAGTACTTC.

This chain connects TRBV4-1 to TRBJ1-2; 11 nucleotides align to TRBD1. V lost 0 bases, J lost 7 bases, and 7 bases stayed unmatched. This CDR3 has 16 residues. Per the germline V gene, CDR1 is MGHRA and CDR2 is YSYEKL. CDR3 DNA sequence: TGCGCCAGCAGCCAAGATGGCGGACAGGGGGCTCGTGGCTACACCTTC. The encoded protein is CASSQDGGQGARGYTF.

The chain couples TRBV27 to TRBJ1-6, with 8 bases fitting TRBD1. The CDR3 runs to 15 residues. The germline V gene encodes CDR1 MNHEY and CDR2 SMNVEV (reference sequence). V shed 6 bases, J shed 6 bases, and the junction held 7 bases outside the gene matches. The CDR3 spells CASRSGGVGNSPLHF. In DNA, the CDR3 is TGTGCCAGCAGATCAGGGGGCGTAGGTAATTCACCCCTCCACTTT.

The chain uses TRBV9 and TRBJ2-5; 7 nucleotides align to TRBD1. V lost 2 bases, J lost 2 bases, and 3 bases stayed unmatched. The germline V gene encodes CDR1 SGDLS and CDR2 YYNGEE. CDR3 length: 14 residues. The CDR3 is CASSVGTVQETQYF. CDR3 coding DNA: TGTGCCAGCAGCGTCGGGACAGTTCAAGAGACCCAGTACTTC.

The chain employs TRBV9 and TRBJ2-2; 9 bases align to TRBD2. Germline V gene data show CDR1 as SGDLS and CDR2 as YYNGEE. V gave up 0 bases and J gave up 5 bases; unmatched junction bases: 2. The CDR3 consists of 15 residues. The CDR3 nucleotides read TGTGCCAGCAGCGTAGGCGGGAGGGTTACCGGGGAGCTGTTTTTT. Encoded protein: CASSVGGRVTGELFF.

The rearrangement joins TRBV5-1 to TRBJ2-2, with D uncertain. V gave up 6 bases and J gave up 5 bases, with 5 bases separating them. Germline CDR1 and CDR2: SGHRS and YFSETQ. The CDR3 consists of 11 residues. CDR3 in DNA: TGCGCCAGCACCGGGACCGGGGAGCTGTTTTTT. Translating gives CASTGTGELFF.

Only one count was recorded for this clone. This rearrangement joins TRBV4-3 to TRBJ2-3; TRBD2 matches at 9 bases. Germline V gives CDR1 LGHNA, CDR2 YSLEER. The trim removed 1 base at V and 3 bases at J, leaving 8 bases unmatched. CDR3 length: 17 residues. The CDR3, as DNA: TGCGCCAGCAGCCAAGTCGCTAGCGGGGAGGGGACAGATACGCAGTATTTT. It encodes CASSQVASGEGTDTQYF.

The chain links TRBV5-1 to TRBJ2-7; 13 bases line up with TRBD2. V shed 4 bases and J 4 bases; nucleotides not matched to a gene: 2. CDR1 and CDR2 from the germline V gene are SGHRS and YFSETQ. The CDR3 loop spans 14 amino acids. Here the CDR3 reads CASSGTSGVYEQYF. In DNA, the CDR3 is TGCGCCAGCAGCGGGACTAGCGGGGTATACGAGCAGTACTTC.

The V gene is TRBV11-1, the J gene TRBJ2-3; TRBD2 is a possible D gene (6 bases). Germline V CDR1 and CDR2: SGHAT, FQDESV (reference sequence). Between the trimmed V and J ends, which lost 0 bases and 0 bases, there was a span of 16 bases. This CDR3 has 18 amino acids. CDR3 protein: CASSLALGGPSSTDTQYF. The CDR3 DNA reads as TGTGCCAGCAGCTTAGCGCTTGGAGGGCCCTCAAGCACAGATACGCAGTATTTT.

The chain joins TRBV9 to TRBJ2-6, with D possibly matching TRBD1 (5 bases). The germline V gene has CDR1 SGDLS and CDR2 YYNGEE. CDR3 length equals 16 residues. The V and J ends lost 3 bases and 1 base respectively, with 11 bases between them. The CDR3 DNA reads as TGTGCCAGCAGCGCCTTCTCAGGGTCTGGGGCCAACGTCCTGACTTTC. Encoded protein: CASSAFSGSGANVLTF. The whole variable domain, filled in from reference TRBV9 and TRBJ2-6, reads DSGVTQTPKHLITATGQRVTLRCSPRSGDLSVYWYQQSLDQGLQFLIQYYNGEERAKGNILERFSAQQFPDLHSELNLSSLELGDSALYFCASSAFSGSGANVLTFGAGSRLTVL.

The genes are TRBV7-2 and TRBJ1-6, with D possibly TRBD1 on 5 matching bases. CDR1 SGHTA and CDR2 FQGNSA come from the germline V gene. The CDR3 spans 13 residues. The V end lost 5 bases, the J end lost 9 bases, and 11 bases lay between the germline ends. The CDR3 DNA follows: TGTGCCAGCAGCCGCCGGGGGAGTTCACCCCTCCACTTT. Translation: CASSRRGSSPLHF. Complete variable domain (other parts from reference TRBV7-2 and TRBJ1-6): GAGVSQSPSNKVTEKGKDVELRCDPISGHTALYWYRQSLGQGLEFLIYFQGNSAPDKSGLPSDRFSAERTGGSVSTLTIQRTQQEDSAVYLCASSRRGSSPLHFGNGTRLTVT.

The V call is TRBV5-4, the J call TRBJ1-2, with 7 bases that match TRBD1. Germline CDR1 reads SGHNT; CDR2 reads YYREEE (reference sequence). This CDR3 has 17 amino acids. J gave up 6 bases and V 0 bases, and 14 bases lay outside the gene matches. CDR3 coding DNA: TGTGCCAGCAGCTTGGTCCCATCTCAGGGGGGAGTGAATGGCTACACCTTC. Amino acids: CASSLVPSQGGVNGYTF.

This chain joins TRBV11-2 and TRBJ2-2; D may be TRBD1 (6 bases). The CDR3 runs 14 residues. The V gene lost 5 bases and the J gene lost 5 bases, with 12 bases spanning the gap. Germline CDR1 reads SGHAT; CDR2 reads FQNNGV. The chain's CDR3 is CASSAVTGTGELFF. Here the CDR3 DNA reads TGTGCCAGCAGCGCCGTGACAGGAACCGGGGAGCTGTTTTTT.

The rearrangement links TRBV19 to TRBJ1-4; D not resolved. The CDR3 is made up of 14 amino acids. V was clipped by 6 bases and J by 5 bases, with 13 bases between them. Germline loops: CDR1 LNHDA, CDR2 SQIVND (reference sequence). The CDR3 loop reads CASSRFSGNEKLFF. DNA for the CDR3: TGTGCCAGTAGCCGGTTTTCGGGGAATGAAAAACTGTTTTTT.

The rearrangement uses TRBV3-1 (or the pseudogene TRBV3-2) and TRBJ2-2; TRBD2 matches 7 bases. The germline gives CDR1 LGHDT, CDR2 YNNKEL (reference sequence). CDR3 size: 15 residues. Trimming at V came to 4 bases and at J to 3 bases, leaving 5 bases not matched to a gene. CDR3 DNA sequence: TGTGCCAGCAGCCTACTAGCGCTCGACACCGGGGAGCTGTTTTTT. Translation gives CASSLLALDTGELFF.

The chain has TRBV5-4 and TRBJ1-1; D remains unclear. The V end lost 4 bases, the J end lost 0 bases, and 7 bases lay between the germline ends. The germline gives CDR1 SGHNT, CDR2 YYREEE (reference sequence). The CDR3 is made up of 13 amino acids. The CDR3 loop is CASSRDMNTEAFF. The CDR3 DNA follows: TGTGCCAGCAGCCGTGACATGAACACTGAAGCTTTCTTT.

The gene calls are TRBV5-8 and TRBJ1-5; D unresolved. This CDR3 comprises 14 residues. The germline CDR1 and CDR2 sequences are SGHTS and YDEGEE. Trimming removed 1 base from V and 1 base from J, with 6 bases in between. CDR3 sequence reads: CASSLYTSNQPQHF. CDR3 nucleotide sequence: TGTGCCAGCAGCTTGTACACAAGCAATCAGCCCCAGCATTTT.

This chain connects TRBV11-2 to TRBJ2-7; D might be TRBD2 (5 bases). Germline lookup yields CDR1 SGHAT and CDR2 FQNNGV. This CDR3 has 14 amino acids. V lost 5 bases and J 3 bases, leaving 14 bases between the germline ends. CDR3 in DNA: TGTGCCAGCAGCCCGGGTGGACTTAACTACGAGCAGTACTTC. It encodes CASSPGGLNYEQYF.